This T cell receptor (beta chain) was captured in a study of TIL therapy for anti-PD-1-resistant metastatic lung cancer. Time point denoted: pre-treatment sample, taken before nivolumab and TIL therapy. The immunoSEQ assay was v3. Produced via immunoSEQ multiplex PCR; TCRdb's table is partial and in-frame only. Of 52,000 or so clones detected, approximately 78% appear once; the ten largest clones hold less than 3.5%. The sequence was collected from a person between 25 and 80 years old with non-small cell lung cancer. Sequencing used blood, obtained at baseline.

The chain's CDR3 is CASLGGLGTEAFF. The CDR3, as DNA: TGTGCTTCTCTGGGGGGGCTGGGCACTGAAGCTTTCTTT. The chain combines TRBV7-2 with TRBJ1-1; D possibly corresponds to TRBD1 (6 bases). This CDR3 spans 13 amino acids. CDR1 SGHTA and CDR2 FQGNSA come from the germline V gene.